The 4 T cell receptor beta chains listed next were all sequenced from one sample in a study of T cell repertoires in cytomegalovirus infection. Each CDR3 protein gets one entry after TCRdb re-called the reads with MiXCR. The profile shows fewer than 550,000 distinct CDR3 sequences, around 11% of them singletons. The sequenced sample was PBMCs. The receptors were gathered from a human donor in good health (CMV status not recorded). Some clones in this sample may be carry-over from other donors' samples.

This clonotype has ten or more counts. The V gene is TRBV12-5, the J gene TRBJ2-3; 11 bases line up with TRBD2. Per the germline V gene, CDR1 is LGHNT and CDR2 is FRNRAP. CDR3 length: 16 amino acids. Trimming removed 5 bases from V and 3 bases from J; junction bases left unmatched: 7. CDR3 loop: CASGPLSGGATDTQYF. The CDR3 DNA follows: TGTGCTAGTGGTCCCCTTAGCGGGGGGGCAACAGATACGCAGTATTTT. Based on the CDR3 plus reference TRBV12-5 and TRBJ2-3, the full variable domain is DARVTQTPRHKVTEMGQEVTMRCQPILGHNTVFWYRQTMMQGLELLAYFRNRAPLDDSGMPKDRFSAEMPDATLATLKIQPSEPRDSAVYFCASGPLSGGATDTQYFGPGTRLTVL.

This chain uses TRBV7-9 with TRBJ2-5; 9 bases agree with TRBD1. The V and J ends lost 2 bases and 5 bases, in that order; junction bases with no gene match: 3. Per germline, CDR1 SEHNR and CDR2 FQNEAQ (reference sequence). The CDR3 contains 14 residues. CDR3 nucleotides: TGTGCCAGCAGCTTATATGACAGGGGGGAGACCCAGTACTTC. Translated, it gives CASSLYDRGETQYF.

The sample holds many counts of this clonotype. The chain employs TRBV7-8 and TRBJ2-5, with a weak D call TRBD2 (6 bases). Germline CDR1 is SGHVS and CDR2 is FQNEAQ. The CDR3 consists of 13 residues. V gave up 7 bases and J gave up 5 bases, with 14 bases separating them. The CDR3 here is CASTGTLVETQYF. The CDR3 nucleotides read TGTGCCAGCACCGGGACTCTGGTCGAGACCCAGTACTTC. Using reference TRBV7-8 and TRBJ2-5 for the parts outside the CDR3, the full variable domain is GAGVSQSPRYKVAKRGQDVALRCDPISGHVSLFWYQQALGQGPEFLTYFQNEAQLDKSGLPSDRFFAERPEGSVSTLKIQRTQQEDSAVYLCASTGTLVETQYFGPGTRLLVL.

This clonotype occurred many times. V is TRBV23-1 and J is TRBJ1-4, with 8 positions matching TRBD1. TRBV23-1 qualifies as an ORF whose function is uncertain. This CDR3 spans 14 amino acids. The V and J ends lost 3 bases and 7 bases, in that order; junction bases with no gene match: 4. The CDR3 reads CASSQRGQGEKLFF. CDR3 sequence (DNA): TGCGCCAGCAGTCAGCGCGGACAGGGTGAAAAACTGTTTTTT.